This TCR beta chain originates from a study of post-analysis software for immune sequencing data. The wider study: The study covered relapsing-remitting, secondary progressive and progressive-relapsing courses of multiple sclerosis.

As concerns this clonotype: The antigen remains unidentified.

General observations from the study: Significantly decreased normalized Chao1 diversity was recorded for multiple sclerosis patients relative to controls.

cDNA libraries for TCR beta contained unique molecular identifiers. Out of 1 to 10 million T cells, a few hundred thousand cDNA molecules were generated. From the PCR reads, TCRdb called clonotypes with MiXCR, one entry per CDR3 protein. This sample has hundreds of thousands of distinct CDR3 sequences, with 25% to 30% found just once. The sequencing sample was made of blood. The receptor was isolated from a girl aged 10 to 17 with multiple sclerosis.

CDR3 DNA sequence: TGTGCCAGCAGCGTAGAAAGACAGGGAGCTCATGAGCAGTACTTC. This codes for CASSVERQGAHEQYF. The chain is built from TRBV9 and TRBJ2-5, with TRBD1 matching over 7 bases. V lost 0 bases and J lost 11; bases outside the gene matches: 13. Germline values: CDR1 SGDLS, CDR2 YYNGEE. There are 15 residues in the CDR3.